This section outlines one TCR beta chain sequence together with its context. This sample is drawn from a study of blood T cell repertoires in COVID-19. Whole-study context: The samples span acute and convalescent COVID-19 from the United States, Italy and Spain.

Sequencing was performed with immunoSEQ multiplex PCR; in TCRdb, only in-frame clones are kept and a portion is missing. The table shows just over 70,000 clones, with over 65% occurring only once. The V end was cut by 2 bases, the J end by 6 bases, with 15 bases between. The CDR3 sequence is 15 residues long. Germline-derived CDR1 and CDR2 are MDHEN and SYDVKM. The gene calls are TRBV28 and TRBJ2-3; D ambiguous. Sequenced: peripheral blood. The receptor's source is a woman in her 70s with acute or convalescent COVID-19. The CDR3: CASSLMSRLVDTQYF. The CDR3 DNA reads TGTGCCAGCAGTTTAATGAGTAGACTTGTGGATACGCAGTATTTT.